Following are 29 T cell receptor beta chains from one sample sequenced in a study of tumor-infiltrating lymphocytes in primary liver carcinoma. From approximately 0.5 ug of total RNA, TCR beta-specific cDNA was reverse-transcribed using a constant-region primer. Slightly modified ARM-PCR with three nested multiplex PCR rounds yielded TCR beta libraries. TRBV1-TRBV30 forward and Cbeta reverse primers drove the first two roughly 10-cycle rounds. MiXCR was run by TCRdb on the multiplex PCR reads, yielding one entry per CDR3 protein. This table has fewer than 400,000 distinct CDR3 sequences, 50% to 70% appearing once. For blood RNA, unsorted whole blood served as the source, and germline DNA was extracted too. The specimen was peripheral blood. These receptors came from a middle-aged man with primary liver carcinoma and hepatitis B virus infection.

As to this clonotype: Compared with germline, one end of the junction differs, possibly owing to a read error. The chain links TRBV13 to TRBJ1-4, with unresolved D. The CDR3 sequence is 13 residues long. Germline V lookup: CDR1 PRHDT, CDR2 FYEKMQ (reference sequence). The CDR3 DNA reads TGTGCCAGCAGCTTTAGGCCCAATGAAAAACTGCTTTTT. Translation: CASSFRPNEKLLF.

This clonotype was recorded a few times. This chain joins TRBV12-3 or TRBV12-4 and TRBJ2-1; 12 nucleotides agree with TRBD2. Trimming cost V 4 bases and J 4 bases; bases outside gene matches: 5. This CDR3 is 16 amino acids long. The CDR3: CASSSTSGSTYNEQFF. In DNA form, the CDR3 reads TGTGCCAGCAGTTCGACTAGCGGGAGTACTTACAATGAGCAGTTCTTC.

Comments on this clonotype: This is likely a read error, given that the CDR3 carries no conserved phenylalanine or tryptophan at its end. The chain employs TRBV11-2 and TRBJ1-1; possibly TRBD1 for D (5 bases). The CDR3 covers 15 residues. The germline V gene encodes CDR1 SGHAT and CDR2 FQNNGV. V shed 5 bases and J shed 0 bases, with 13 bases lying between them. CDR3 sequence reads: CASSAPGGVNTEAFL. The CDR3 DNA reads TGTGCCAGCAGCGCGCCCGGGGGGGTGAACACTGAAGCTTTCTTA.

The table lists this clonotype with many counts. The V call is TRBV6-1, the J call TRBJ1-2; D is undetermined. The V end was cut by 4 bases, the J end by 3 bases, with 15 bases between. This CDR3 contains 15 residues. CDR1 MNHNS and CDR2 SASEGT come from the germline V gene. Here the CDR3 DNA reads TGTGCCAGCAGTGTCTCCGGATTGAGGGACTATGGCTACACCTTC. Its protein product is CASSVSGLRDYGYTF.

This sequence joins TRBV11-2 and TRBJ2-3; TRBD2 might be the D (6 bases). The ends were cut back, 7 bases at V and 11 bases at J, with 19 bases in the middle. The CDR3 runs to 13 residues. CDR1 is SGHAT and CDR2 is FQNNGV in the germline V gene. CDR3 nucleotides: TGTGCCAGCAACTTCTGGCGGGATAATATGCAGTATTTT. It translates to CASNFWRDNMQYF.

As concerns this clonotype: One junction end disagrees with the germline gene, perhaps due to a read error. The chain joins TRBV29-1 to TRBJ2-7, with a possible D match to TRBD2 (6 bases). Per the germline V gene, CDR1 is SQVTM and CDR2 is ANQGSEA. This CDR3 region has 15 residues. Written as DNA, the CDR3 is TGCAGCGTTGCGAGTGGACGGGGGATGTCCTATGAGCAGTACTTC. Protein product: CSVASGRGMSYEQYF.

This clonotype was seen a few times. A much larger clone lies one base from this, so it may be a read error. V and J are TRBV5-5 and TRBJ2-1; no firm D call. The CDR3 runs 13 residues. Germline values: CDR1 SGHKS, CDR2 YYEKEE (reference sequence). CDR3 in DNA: TGTACCAGCAGCCTCCAGTCATACAATGAGCAGTTCTTC. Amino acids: CTSSLQSYNEQFF.

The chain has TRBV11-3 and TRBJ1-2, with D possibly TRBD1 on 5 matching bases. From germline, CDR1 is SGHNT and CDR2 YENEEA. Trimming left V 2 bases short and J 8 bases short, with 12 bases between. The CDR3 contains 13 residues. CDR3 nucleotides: TGTGCCAGCAGCTTATGCAGGGCCTACGGCTACACCTTC. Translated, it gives CASSLCRAYGYTF.

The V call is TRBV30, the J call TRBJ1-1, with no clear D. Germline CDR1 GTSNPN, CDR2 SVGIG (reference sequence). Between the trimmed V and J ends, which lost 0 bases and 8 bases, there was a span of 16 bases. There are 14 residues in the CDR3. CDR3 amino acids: CAWSVGRLGNEAFF. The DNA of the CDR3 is TGTGCCTGGAGTGTCGGGAGGCTGGGGAACGAAGCTTTCTTT.

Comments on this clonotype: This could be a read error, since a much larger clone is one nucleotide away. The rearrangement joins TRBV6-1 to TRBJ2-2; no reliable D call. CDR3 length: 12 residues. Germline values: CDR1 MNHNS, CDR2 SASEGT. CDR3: CVSSESTGELFF. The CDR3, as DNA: TGTGTCAGCAGTGAGTCAACCGGGGAGCTGTTTTTT.

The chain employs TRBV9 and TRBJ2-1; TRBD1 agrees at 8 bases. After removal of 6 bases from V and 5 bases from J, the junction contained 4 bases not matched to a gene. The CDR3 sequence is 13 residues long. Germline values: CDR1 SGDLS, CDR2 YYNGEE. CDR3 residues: CASNEQGDNEQFF. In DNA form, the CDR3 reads TGTGCCAGCAACGAACAGGGGGACAATGAGCAGTTCTTC.

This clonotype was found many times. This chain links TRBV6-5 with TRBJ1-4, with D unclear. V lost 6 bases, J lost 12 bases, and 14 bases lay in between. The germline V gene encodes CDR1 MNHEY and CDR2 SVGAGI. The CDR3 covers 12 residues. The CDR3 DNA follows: TGTGCCAGCAGACAAGGACCCTCGGAACTGTTTTTT. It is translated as CASRQGPSELFF.

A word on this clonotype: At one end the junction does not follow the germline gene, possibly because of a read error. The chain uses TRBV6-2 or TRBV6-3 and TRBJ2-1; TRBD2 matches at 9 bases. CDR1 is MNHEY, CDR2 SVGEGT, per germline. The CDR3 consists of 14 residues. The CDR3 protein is CASSLSGSLNEQSF. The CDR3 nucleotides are TGTGCCAGCAGTCTTAGCGGGAGTCTAAATGAGCAGTCCTTC.

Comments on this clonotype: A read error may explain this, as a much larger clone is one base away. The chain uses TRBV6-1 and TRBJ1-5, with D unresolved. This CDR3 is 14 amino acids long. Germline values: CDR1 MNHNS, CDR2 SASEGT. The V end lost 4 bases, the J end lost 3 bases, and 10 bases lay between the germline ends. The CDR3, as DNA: TGTGCCAGCAGTGGATCGGGAGTCAATCAGCCCCAGCATTTT. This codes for CASSGSGVNQPQHF.

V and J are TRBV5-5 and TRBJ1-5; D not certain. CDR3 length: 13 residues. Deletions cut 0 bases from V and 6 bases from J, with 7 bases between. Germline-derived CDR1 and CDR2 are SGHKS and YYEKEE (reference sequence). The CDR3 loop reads CASSLEGCQPQHF. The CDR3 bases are TGTGCCAGCAGCTTGGAGGGCTGTCAGCCCCAGCATTTT.

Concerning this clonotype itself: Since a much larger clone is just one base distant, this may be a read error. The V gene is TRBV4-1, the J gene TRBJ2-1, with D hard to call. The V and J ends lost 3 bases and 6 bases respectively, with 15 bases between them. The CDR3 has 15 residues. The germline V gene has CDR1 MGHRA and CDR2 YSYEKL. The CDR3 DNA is TGCGCCAGCAGCCAGACGGCCCGAAAATGCAATGAGCAGTTCTTC. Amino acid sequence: CASSQTARKCNEQFF.

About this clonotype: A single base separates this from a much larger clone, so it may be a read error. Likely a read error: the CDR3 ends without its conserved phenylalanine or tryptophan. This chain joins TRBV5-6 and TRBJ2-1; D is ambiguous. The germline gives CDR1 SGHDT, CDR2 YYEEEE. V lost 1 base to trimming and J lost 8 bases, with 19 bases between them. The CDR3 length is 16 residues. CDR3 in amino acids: CASSLTRALTFYEQFL. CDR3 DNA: TGTGCCAGCAGCTTGACAAGAGCCCTGACCTTTTATGAGCAGTTCTTA.

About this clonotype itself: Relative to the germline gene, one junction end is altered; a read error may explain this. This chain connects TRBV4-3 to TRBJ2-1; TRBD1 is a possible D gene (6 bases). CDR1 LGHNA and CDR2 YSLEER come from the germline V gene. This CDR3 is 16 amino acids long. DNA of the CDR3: TGCGCCAGCAGCCAAGTTTCACAGGGTTCCTACAAAGAGCAGTTCTTC. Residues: CASSQVSQGSYKEQFF.

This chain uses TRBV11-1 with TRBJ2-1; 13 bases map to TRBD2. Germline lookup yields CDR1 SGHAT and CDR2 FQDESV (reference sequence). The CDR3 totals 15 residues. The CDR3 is CARSRGTSGNNEQFF. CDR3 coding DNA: TGTGCTAGGAGCAGGGGGACTAGCGGGAACAATGAGCAGTTCTTC. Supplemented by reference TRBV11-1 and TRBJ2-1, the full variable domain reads EAEVAQSPRYKITEKSQAVAFWCDPISGHATLYWYRQILGQGPELLVQFQDESVVDDSQLPKDRFSAERLKGVDSTLKIQPAELGDSAMYLCARSRGTSGNNEQFFGPGTRLTVL.

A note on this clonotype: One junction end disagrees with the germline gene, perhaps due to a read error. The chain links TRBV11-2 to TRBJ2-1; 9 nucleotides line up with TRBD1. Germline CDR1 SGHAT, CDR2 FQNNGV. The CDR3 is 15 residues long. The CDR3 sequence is CASGPLRDRAYELFF. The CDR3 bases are TGTGCCAGCGGCCCCCTCCGGGACAGGGCTTATGAGCTGTTCTTC.

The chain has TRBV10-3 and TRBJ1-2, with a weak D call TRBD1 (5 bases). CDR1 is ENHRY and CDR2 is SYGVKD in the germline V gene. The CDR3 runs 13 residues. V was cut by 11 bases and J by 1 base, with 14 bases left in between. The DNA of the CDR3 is TGTGCCGTCATGAGGGGCATTAACTATGGCTACACCTTC. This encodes CAVMRGINYGYTF.

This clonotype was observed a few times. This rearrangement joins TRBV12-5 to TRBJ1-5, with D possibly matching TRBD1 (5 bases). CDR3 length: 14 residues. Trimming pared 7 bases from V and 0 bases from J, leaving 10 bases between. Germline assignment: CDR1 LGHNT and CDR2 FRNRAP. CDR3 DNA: TGTGCTAGTGCCCCGGGGGATAGCAATCAGCCCCAGCATTTT. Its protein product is CASAPGDSNQPQHF.

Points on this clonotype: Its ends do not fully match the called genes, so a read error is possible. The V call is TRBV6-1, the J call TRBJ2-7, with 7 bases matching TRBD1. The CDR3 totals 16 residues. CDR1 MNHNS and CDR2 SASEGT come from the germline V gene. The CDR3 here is CASSEALYQGVYEQYF. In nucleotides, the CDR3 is TGTGCCAGCAGTGAAGCGCTTTACCAGGGGGTCTACGAACAGTACTTC.

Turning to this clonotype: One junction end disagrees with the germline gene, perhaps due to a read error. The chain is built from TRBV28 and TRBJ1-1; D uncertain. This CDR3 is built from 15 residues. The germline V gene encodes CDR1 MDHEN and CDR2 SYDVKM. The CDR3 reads CASSLGGRSNTEVFF. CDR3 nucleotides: TGTGCCAGCAGTTTAGGCGGCAGGTCGAACACTGAAGTTTTCTTT. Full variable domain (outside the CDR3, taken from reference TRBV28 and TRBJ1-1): DVKVTQSSRYLVKRTGEKVFLECVQDMDHENMFWYRQDPGLGLRLIYFSYDVKMKEKGDIPEGYSVSREKKERFSLILESASTNQTSMYLCASSLGGRSNTEVFFGQGTRLTVV.

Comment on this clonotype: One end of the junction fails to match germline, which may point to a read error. The CDR3 DNA is TGTGCCAGCACCGAGGGGGGTAGCGGGAGTATCGGGGAGCTGGTTTTT. Translated: CASTEGGSGSIGELVF. The genes are TRBV12-3 or TRBV12-4 and TRBJ2-2, with TRBD2 identical over 9 bases. This CDR3 is 16 amino acids long.

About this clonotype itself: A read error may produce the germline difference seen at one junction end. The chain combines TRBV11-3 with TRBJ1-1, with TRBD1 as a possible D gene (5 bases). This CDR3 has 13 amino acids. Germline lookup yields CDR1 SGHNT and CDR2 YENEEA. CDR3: CASSLREGTEAFF. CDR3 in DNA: TGTGCTAGCAGCCTCAGGGAGGGTACTGAAGCTTTCTTT. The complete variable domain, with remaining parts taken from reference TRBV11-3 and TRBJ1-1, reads EAGVVQSPRYKIIEKKQPVAFWCNPISGHNTLYWYLQNLGQGPELLIRYENEEAVDDSQLPKDRFSAERLKGVDSTLKIQPAELGDSAVYLCASSLREGTEAFFGQGTRLTVV.

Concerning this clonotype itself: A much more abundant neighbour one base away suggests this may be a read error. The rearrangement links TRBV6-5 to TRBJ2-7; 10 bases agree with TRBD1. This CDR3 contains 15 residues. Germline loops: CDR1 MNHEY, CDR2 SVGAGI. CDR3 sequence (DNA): TGTGTCAGCAGTTACTCGGGGACAGGGGATTACGAGCAGTACTTC. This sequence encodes CVSSYSGTGDYEQYF.

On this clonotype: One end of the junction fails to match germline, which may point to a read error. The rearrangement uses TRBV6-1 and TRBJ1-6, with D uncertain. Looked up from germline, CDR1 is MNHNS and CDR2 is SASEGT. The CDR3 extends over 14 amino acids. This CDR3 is CASGSGPYNSLLRF. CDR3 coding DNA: TGTGCCAGTGGTTCCGGGCCCTATAATTCACTCCTCCGCTTT.

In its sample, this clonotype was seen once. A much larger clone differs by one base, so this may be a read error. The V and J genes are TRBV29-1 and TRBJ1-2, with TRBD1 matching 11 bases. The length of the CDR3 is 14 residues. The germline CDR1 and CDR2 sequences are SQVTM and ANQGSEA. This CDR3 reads CSVAMTGQGAGCTF. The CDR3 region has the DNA TGCAGCGTGGCCATGACCGGACAGGGGGCCGGCTGCACCTTC.